A single sample is the source of the 18 T cell receptor beta chains below, sequenced in a study of blood T cell repertoires in COVID-19. Repertoires were generated with immunoSEQ multiplex PCR, while TCRdb's copy carries only in-frame clones and drops some. The data show 200,000 to 250,000 clones, 70% to 90% seen once. The sample was peripheral blood. These receptors originate from a man aged 40-50 years with acute or convalescent COVID-19.

In its sample, this clone was seen a few times. The J gene is TRBJ1-2, the V gene TRBV29-1; TRBD1 matches at 10 bases. The CDR3 has 13 residues. Trimming removed 5 bases from V and 7 bases from J; junction bases left unmatched: 7. The V gene's germline CDR1 is SQVTM and CDR2 ANQGSEA. The DNA of the CDR3 is TGCAGCGTTTCAATGGGACAGGGGTTTGGCTACACCTTC. As protein: CSVSMGQGFGYTF.

CDR3 nucleotide sequence: TGTGCCAGCAGTCCCGAGGACAGGGACAATGAGCAGTTCTTC. Its translation: CASSPEDRDNEQFF. This chain uses TRBV6-5 with TRBJ2-1, with 8 bases fitting TRBD1. V gave up 5 bases and J gave up 5 bases; unmatched junction bases: 5. CDR1 and CDR2 (germline): MNHEY, SVGAGI. The CDR3 is 14 amino acids.

This sequence joins TRBV5-6 and TRBJ2-1, with 9 bases that match TRBD1. Germline trimming cut 4 bases from V and 6 bases from J; bases unmatched to any gene: 11. Germline values: CDR1 SGHDT, CDR2 YYEEEE. The CDR3 consists of 16 residues. The CDR3 DNA is TGTGCCAGCAGCACTACAACAGGGGGCTTGTTCAATGAGCAGTTCTTC. This codes for CASSTTTGGLFNEQFF.

The chain has TRBV28 and TRBJ1-6, with 9 bases aligning to TRBD1. CDR1 is MDHEN, CDR2 SYDVKM, per germline. With 6 bases clipped from V and 10 bases from J, the junction kept 10 bases outside the gene matches. The CDR3 sequence is 15 residues long. The DNA for the CDR3 is TGTGCCAGCAGAGAAGGGACAGGGTTAGGGTCACCCCTCCACTTT. The encoded protein is CASREGTGLGSPLHF.

The CDR3 DNA reads TGCGCCAGCAGCTTGGCGACAGCTAGCACAGATACGCAGTATTTT. Its protein product is CASSLATASTDTQYF. The rearrangement links TRBV5-1 to TRBJ2-3, with a weak D call TRBD1 (5 bases). The CDR3 totals 15 residues. V shed 0 bases and J shed 0 bases, with 8 bases lying between them. CDR1 is SGHRS and CDR2 is YFSETQ in the germline V gene.

Here the CDR3 DNA reads TGTGCCAGCAGGGGACAGGGAGGCACAGATACGCAGTATTTT. This translates into CASRGQGGTDTQYF. The rearrangement links TRBV6-5 to TRBJ2-3; 9 nucleotides agree with TRBD1. J was trimmed by 1 base and V by 6 bases; bases with no gene match: 2. The CDR3 is made up of 14 amino acids. Per germline, CDR1 MNHEY and CDR2 SVGAGI.

The J gene is TRBJ2-2, the V gene TRBV6-1, with 9 bases aligning to TRBD2. CDR3 length: 15 residues. Trimming took 3 bases from V and 5 from J; bases not matched to a gene: 4. From germline, CDR1 is MNHNS and CDR2 SASEGT. In DNA form, the CDR3 reads TGTGCCAGCAGTGAGCGGGGGGGCCGGACCGGGGAGCTGTTTTTT. Protein: CASSERGGRTGELFF.

This chain links TRBV4-3 with TRBJ1-2; D remains ambiguous. The CDR3 is 12 amino acids. CDR1 LGHNA and CDR2 YSLEER come from the germline V gene. Trimming left V 3 bases short and J 5 bases short, with 7 bases between. The CDR3 nucleotides read TGCGCCAGCAGCCAGGCGGAGTATGGCTACACCTTC. The encoded protein is CASSQAEYGYTF.

The chain carries TRBV28 and TRBJ1-1; D is unresolved. The CDR3 is made up of 14 amino acids. V dropped 3 bases and J dropped 3 bases, with 11 bases sitting between them. CDR1 and CDR2 from the germline V gene are MDHEN and SYDVKM. The CDR3 coding sequence is TGTGCCAGCAGTTTGTCCCCAGGATACACTGAAGCTTTCTTT. Translated, it gives CASSLSPGYTEAFF. Based on the CDR3 plus reference TRBV28 and TRBJ1-1, the full variable domain is DVKVTQSSRYLVKRTGEKVFLECVQDMDHENMFWYRQDPGLGLRLIYFSYDVKMKEKGDIPEGYSVSREKKERFSLILESASTNQTSMYLCASSLSPGYTEAFFGQGTRLTVV.

The chain uses TRBV30 and TRBJ1-2; D gene uncertain. There are 14 residues in the CDR3. CDR1 GTSNPN and CDR2 SVGIG come from the germline V gene (reference sequence). V was trimmed by 1 base and J by 4 bases, leaving 13 bases between them. The CDR3 loop reads CAWSDPPRSYGYTF. The CDR3 region has the DNA TGTGCCTGGAGTGACCCCCCGCGAAGCTATGGCTACACCTTC. The full variable domain, rest sourced from reference TRBV30 and TRBJ1-2, is SQTIHQWPATLVQPVGSPLSLECTVEGTSNPNLYWYRQAAGRGLQLLFYSVGIGQISSEVPQNLSASRPQDRQFILSSKKLLLSDSGFYLCAWSDPPRSYGYTFGSGTRLTVV.

The J gene is TRBJ2-5, the V gene TRBV24-1; D is possibly TRBD1 (6 bases). CDR1 and CDR2 (germline): KGHDR, SFDVKD. The CDR3 contains 14 residues. With 7 bases removed from V and 5 bases from J, the gap between germline ends came to 16 bases. CDR3 nucleotides: TGTGCCACCAGCCACCCCGCTAGGGGGGAGACCCAGTACTTC. It codes for CATSHPARGETQYF.

Concerning this clone: Other DNA sequences of this sample code for an identical CDR3. The rearrangement uses TRBV11-2 and TRBJ1-1, with D tentatively TRBD1 (5 bases). The V end lost 3 bases, the J end lost 1 base, and 9 bases lay between the germline ends. The germline V gene has CDR1 SGHAT and CDR2 FQNNGV. This CDR3 has 14 amino acids. CDR3 sequence (DNA): TGTGCCAGCAGCTTTCGGCAGGGGAACACTGAAGCTTTCTTT. This encodes CASSFRQGNTEAFF. Using reference TRBV11-2 and TRBJ1-1 for the parts outside the CDR3, the full variable domain is EAGVAQSPRYKIIEKRQSVAFWCNPISGHATLYWYQQILGQGPKLLIQFQNNGVVDDSQLPKDRFSAERLKGVDSTLKIQPAKLEDSAVYLCASSFRQGNTEAFFGQGTRLTVV.

The chain recombines TRBV5-1 with TRBJ2-3; 7 bases match TRBD2. The CDR3 sequence is 15 residues long. From germline, CDR1 is SGHRS and CDR2 YFSETQ. After removal of 8 bases from V and 2 bases from J, the junction contained 11 bases not matched to a gene. Here the CDR3 reads CASCLDAGDTDTQYF. For the CDR3, the DNA is TGCGCCAGTTGCCTAGATGCGGGGGACACAGATACGCAGTATTTT.

The chain is built from TRBV11-2 and TRBJ2-5; a weak D match, TRBD1 (6 bases). V was trimmed by 2 bases and J by 2 bases, leaving 12 bases between them. The CDR3 contains 15 residues. The V gene's germline CDR1 is SGHAT and CDR2 FQNNGV. The CDR3 loop is CASSLLWGQQETQYF. CDR3 nucleotides: TGTGCCAGCAGCTTATTGTGGGGGCAACAAGAGACCCAGTACTTC.

The chain employs TRBV5-1 and TRBJ1-2; D possibly corresponds to TRBD1 (6 bases). The CDR3 is 15 residues long. Germline V gives CDR1 SGHRS, CDR2 YFSETQ. Trimming stripped 3 bases from V and 8 bases from J, with 20 bases between. CDR3 residues: CASSSTLGQPMGYTF. For the CDR3, the DNA is TGCGCCAGCAGCTCGACCTTGGGACAACCAATGGGCTACACCTTC. The variable domain in full, with the rest retrieved from reference TRBV5-1 and TRBJ1-2, is KAGVTQTPRYLIKTRGQQVTLSCSPISGHRSVSWYQQTPGQGLQFLFEYFSETQRNKGNFPGRFSGRQFSNSRSEMNVSTLELGDSALYLCASSSTLGQPMGYTFGSGTRLTVV.

The chain couples TRBV9 to TRBJ1-1, with D possibly being TRBD1 (5 bases). Germline V CDR1 and CDR2: SGDLS, YYNGEE. V lost 3 bases and J lost 4, with 13 bases in between. CDR3 size: 14 residues. In DNA, the CDR3 is TGTGCCAGCAGCGCTCAGGGCGACCGCACTGAAGCTTTCTTT. Translated: CASSAQGDRTEAFF.

The J gene is TRBJ2-6, the V gene TRBV10-3; maybe TRBD1 (6 bases). The CDR3 runs 16 residues. Per germline, CDR1 ENHRY and CDR2 SYGVKD. Between the trimmed V and J ends, which lost 3 bases and 3 bases, there was a span of 12 bases. The CDR3 loop reads CAISDRGISGANVLTF. CDR3 bases: TGTGCCATCAGTGACAGGGGTATAAGTGGGGCCAACGTCCTGACTTTC.

The chain links TRBV3-1 (or the pseudogene TRBV3-2) to TRBJ2-7; tentative D call: TRBD1 (5 bases). The CDR3 spans 12 residues. The V gene's germline CDR1 is LGHDT and CDR2 YNNKEL (reference sequence). The V gene lost 4 bases and the J gene lost 11 bases, with 15 bases spanning the gap. In nucleotides, the CDR3 is TGTGCCAGCAGCCCGGGTGGGGTAGGGGAGTACTTC. This translates into CASSPGGVGEYF.